Shown below are 3 T cell receptor beta chains from a single sample sequenced in a study of shared T cell receptors in the human thymus. TCRdb keeps only in-frame clones here, not all; method: immunoSEQ multiplex PCR. The sample contains approximately 490,000 clones, roughly 74% of which appear only once. The sample was also linked to a second study, of human thymus T cells.

The sequencing input was thymocytes. Receptor source: a boy under two years old with a congenital heart defect.

In DNA form, the CDR3 reads TGTGCCTGGGGAGGGCCCCACACAGATACGCAGTATTTT. Translation: CAWGGPHTDTQYF. The rearrangement joins TRBV30 to TRBJ2-3; maybe TRBD2 (6 bases). V lost 5 bases to trimming and J lost 2 bases, with 11 bases between them. This CDR3 has 13 residues. CDR1 and CDR2 (germline): GTSNPN, SVGIG (reference sequence).

The chain links TRBV4-2 to TRBJ2-5, with 7 bases aligning to TRBD2. V was pared by 0 bases and J by 3 bases, with 7 bases of the junction left unmatched. This CDR3 comprises 16 residues. The germline CDR1 and CDR2 sequences are LGHNA and YNFKEQ. CDR3 sequence (DNA): TGTGCCAGCAGCCAAGACCGGACTAGGGTAAAAGAGACCCAGTACTTC. Amino acid sequence: CASSQDRTRVKETQYF.

The chain joins TRBV5-6 to TRBJ2-5; perhaps TRBD2 as D (5 bases). V was shortened by 4 bases and J by 2 bases, with 21 bases between the two germline ends. This CDR3 has 17 amino acids. Germline assignment: CDR1 SGHDT and CDR2 YYEEEE. The CDR3 region is CASSRSREGVRQETQYF. In nucleotides, the CDR3 is TGTGCCAGCAGCCGGAGCCGTGAGGGAGTAAGGCAAGAGACCCAGTACTTC.